This T cell receptor (beta chain) was retrieved from a study of shared clonotypes between healthy human individuals. Findings and caveats of the study: Between a few donors, naive CD4 clonotypes were shared at a level of about 5%. Only blood was sampled; tissue repertoires likely differ.

Replicate PCRs run on sorted subsets employed 150 to 250 ng DNA, roughly 30,000 T cell genomes. This table comes from immunoSEQ multiplex PCR, and its TCRdb copy is limited to in-frame clones, with some not included. There are 330,000 or so clones in the sample; 70% to 75% occur only once, and about 10% lies in the top ten. With regard to this clone: Its antigen is not identified.

Trimming took off 0 bases at V and 8 bases at J, with 15 bases between the two ends. The germline V gene has CDR1 SGHRS and CDR2 YFSETQ. This CDR3 is built from 15 residues. Subsets obtained from CD4+ cells comprised CD45RA+ naive and CD45RA-negative memory cells. V and J are TRBV5-1 and TRBJ2-1; possible D gene TRBD2, 6 bases. Sequencing used memory CD4+ T cells sorted from blood. Subset of the sample: CD45RA-negative fraction. The TCR originated in a man between 25 and 39 years old in good health. CDR3 residues: CASSLVRGKMDEQFF. CDR3 in DNA: TGCGCCAGCAGCTTGGTGCGGGGAAAAATGGATGAGCAGTTCTTC.